This T cell receptor (beta chain) was captured in a study of cytomegalovirus exposure and HLA in healthy donors. Study as a whole: Of some 410 genotyped donors, roughly 81% grouped in the Caucasian-associated ancestry cluster.

The study ran its PCR with 60 Vbeta and 13 Jbeta primers. Assay used: immunoSEQ multiplex PCR; TCRdb lists only in-frame clones, some missing. This table has around 150,000 clones, 65% to 90% appearing once. Findings and limits, study-wide: About 87% or about 30% of the time was how often most TCR beta V segments were productive, according to an earlier analysis.

The germline CDR1 and CDR2 sequences are LNHDA and SQIVND (reference sequence). The length of the CDR3 is 15 residues. Trimming removed 5 bases at V and 7 bases at J, with 20 bases between. About this clone: Antigen specificity is unknown.

V usage is TRBV19 and J usage is TRBJ1-1; D is unclear. The source of this sequence is a woman younger than 35 in good health and CMV-seronegative. Material for sequencing was PBMCs. The CDR3 DNA reads as TGTGCCAGTAGTCCCCCGGGAGCGGGGAGACGTGAAGCTTTCTTT. It specifies CASSPPGAGRREAFF.